Here is one T cell receptor (beta chain) with its context. This sample is part of a study of T cells after yellow fever vaccination. Study overall: It was SMART-Seq v4 Ultra Low Input that prepared the fractions with low cell numbers.

CDR1 and CDR2 from the germline V gene are DFQATT and SNEGSKA (reference sequence). There are 11 residues in the CDR3. V was trimmed by 5 bases and J by 8 bases, leaving 12 bases between them. For TCR, cDNA came from 5'RACE template switching, which added a universal primer site and UMIs. TCRdb re-called the 5' RACE reads through MiXCR, storing one row per CDR3 protein. The sample lists 300,000 or so distinct CDR3 sequences; around 8.1% were seen once. The chain uses TRBV20-1 and TRBJ1-2, with D maybe TRBD1 (6 bases). The origin of this receptor is a man between 18 and 29 years old who received the YFV17D yellow fever vaccine. The input for sequencing was PBMCs, taken around 45 days after the first yellow fever vaccination. The CDR3 spells CSAPGVWGYTF. The CDR3, as DNA: TGCAGTGCTCCAGGGGTATGGGGCTACACCTTC.